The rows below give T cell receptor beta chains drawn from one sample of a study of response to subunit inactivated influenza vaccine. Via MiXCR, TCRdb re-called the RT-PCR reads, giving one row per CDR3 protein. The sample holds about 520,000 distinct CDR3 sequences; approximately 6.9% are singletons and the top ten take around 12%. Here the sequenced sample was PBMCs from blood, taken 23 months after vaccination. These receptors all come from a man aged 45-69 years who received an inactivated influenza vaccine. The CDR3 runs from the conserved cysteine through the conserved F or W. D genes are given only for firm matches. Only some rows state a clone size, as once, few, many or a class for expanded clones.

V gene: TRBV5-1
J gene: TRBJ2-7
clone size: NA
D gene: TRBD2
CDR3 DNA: TGCGCCAGCAGCCGGACAGCGGGGGCGTGGGAGCAGTACTTC
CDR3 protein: CASSRTAGAWEQYF

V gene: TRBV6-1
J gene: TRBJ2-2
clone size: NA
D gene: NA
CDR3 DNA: TGTGCCACGGGGGACAGAAACACCGGGGAGCTGTTTTTT
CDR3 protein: CATGDRNTGELFF

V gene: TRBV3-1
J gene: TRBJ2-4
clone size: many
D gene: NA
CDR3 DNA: TGTGCCAGCAGAGCCCCGTCTAGCGACATTCAGTACTTC
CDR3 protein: CASRAPSSDIQYF

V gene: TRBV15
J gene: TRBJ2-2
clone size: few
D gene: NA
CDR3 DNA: TGTGCCACCAGCAGAGATCGGACCTCCACCGGGGAGCTGTTTTTT
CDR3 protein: CATSRDRTSTGELFF

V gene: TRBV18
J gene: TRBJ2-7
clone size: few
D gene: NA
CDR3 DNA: TGTGCCAGCTCAGGACAGACAGCCTCTAGGTACGAGCAGTACTTC
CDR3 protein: CASSGQTASRYEQYF

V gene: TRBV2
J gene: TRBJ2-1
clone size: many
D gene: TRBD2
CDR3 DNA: TGTGCCAGCTTCGGACTAGACTACAATGAGCAGTTCTTC
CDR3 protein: CASFGLDYNEQFF

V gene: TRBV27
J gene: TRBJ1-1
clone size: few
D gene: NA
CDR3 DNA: TGTGCCAGCAGTTTTCTCGAGAACACTGAAGCTTTCTTT
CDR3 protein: CASSFLENTEAFF

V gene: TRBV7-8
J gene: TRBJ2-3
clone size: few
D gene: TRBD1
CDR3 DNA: TGTGCCAGCAGCACCCGGGACAGGGGGCGCCCAGATACGCAGTATTTT
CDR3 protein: CASSTRDRGRPDTQYF

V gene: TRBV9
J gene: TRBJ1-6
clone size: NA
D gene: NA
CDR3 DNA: TGTGCCAGCAGCGCCGGATCGGGTTCACCCCTCCACTTT
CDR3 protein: CASSAGSGSPLHF

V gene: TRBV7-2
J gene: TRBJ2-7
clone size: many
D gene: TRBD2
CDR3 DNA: TGTGCCAGCAGCCGCGGACTAGCGGAAAAGGGTGAGCAGTACTTC
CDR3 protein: CASSRGLAEKGEQYF

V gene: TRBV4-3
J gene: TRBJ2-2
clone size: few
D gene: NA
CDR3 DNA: TGCGCCAGCAGCCAATATATTTTCGGAGGGATAGCCGGGGAGCTGTTTTTT
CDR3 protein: CASSQYIFGGIAGELFF

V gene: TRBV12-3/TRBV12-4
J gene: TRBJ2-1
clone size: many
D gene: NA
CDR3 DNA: TGTGCCAGCAGTTATAGCGGCGTAAAATACAATGAGCAGTTCTTC
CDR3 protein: CASSYSGVKYNEQFF

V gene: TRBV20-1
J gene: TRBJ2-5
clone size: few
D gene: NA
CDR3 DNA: TGCAGTGCTGGACACAGGGCGGTAGAGACCCAGTACTTC
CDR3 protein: CSAGHRAVETQYF

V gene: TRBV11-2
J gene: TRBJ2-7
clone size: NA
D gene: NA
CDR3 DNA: TGTGCCAGCAGCTCCTCCCCTGGGGTCAATTCGCCCTACGAGCAGTACTTC
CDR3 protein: CASSSSPGVNSPYEQYF

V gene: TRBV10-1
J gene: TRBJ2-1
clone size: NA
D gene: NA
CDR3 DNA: TGCGCCAGCAGTGACATCGGGGTTACAGGGATCCTGGAGCAGTTCTTC
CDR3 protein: CASSDIGVTGILEQFF

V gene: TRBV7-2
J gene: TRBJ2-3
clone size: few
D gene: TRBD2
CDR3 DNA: TGTGCCAGCAGTCGTCCTAGCGGGGGGTCCTCAGATACGCAGTATTTT
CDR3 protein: CASSRPSGGSSDTQYF

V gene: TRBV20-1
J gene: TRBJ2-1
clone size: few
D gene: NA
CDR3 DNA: TGCAGTGCTATATTTACCACTGAGCAGTTCTTC
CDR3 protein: CSAIFTTEQFF

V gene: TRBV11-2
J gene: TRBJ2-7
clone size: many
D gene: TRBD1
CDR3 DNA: TGTGCCAGCAGCAGAGGGACAGAAAACTACGAGCAGTACTTC
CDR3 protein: CASSRGTENYEQYF

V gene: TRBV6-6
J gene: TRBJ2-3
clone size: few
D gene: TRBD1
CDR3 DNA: TGTGCCAGCAGTCAGGGGGCGGCTACGCAGTATTTT
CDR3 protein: CASSQGAATQYF

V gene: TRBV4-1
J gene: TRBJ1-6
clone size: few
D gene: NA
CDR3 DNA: TGCGCCAGCAGCCAAGCTCGGGGCTTAAATTCACCCCTCCACTTT
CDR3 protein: CASSQARGLNSPLHF

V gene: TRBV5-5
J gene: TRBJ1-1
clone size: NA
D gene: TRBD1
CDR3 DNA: TGTGCCAGCAGCTGGGCGGGACAGGGGAACACTGAAGCTTTCTTT
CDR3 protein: CASSWAGQGNTEAFF

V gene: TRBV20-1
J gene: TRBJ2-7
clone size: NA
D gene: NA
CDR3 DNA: TGCAGTGCTGGTAGGGGCTCCTACGAGCAGTACTTC
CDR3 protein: CSAGRGSYEQYF

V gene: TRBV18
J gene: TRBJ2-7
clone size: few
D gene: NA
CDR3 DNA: TGTGCCAGCTCACTACGGAACGGCCCCTACGAGCAGTACTTC
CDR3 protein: CASSLRNGPYEQYF

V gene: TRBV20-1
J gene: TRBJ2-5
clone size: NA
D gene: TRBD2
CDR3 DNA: TGCAGTGCTAGAGAGCGTCCGGGACTAGAAGAGACCCAGTACTTC
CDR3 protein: CSARERPGLEETQYF

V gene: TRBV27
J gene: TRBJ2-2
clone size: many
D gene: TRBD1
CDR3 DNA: TGTGCCAGCAGTTTATCGGGGACAGGGAACACCGGGGAGCTGTTTTTT
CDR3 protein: CASSLSGTGNTGELFF

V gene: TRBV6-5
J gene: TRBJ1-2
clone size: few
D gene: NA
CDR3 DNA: TGTGCCAGCAGATACCGACAGGATTGGGCCTATGGCTACACCTTC
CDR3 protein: CASRYRQDWAYGYTF

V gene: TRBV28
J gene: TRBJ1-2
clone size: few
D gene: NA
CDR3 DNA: TGTGCCAGCAGTACCTATAGGGGACCCAACTATGGCTACACCTTC
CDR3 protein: CASSTYRGPNYGYTF

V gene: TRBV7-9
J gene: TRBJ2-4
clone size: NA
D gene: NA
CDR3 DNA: TGTGCCAGCAGCGCAGGGAGGGGGAGGAACATTCAGTACTTC
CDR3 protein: CASSAGRGRNIQYF

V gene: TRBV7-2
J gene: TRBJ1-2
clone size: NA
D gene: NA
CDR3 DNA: TGTGCCAGCAGCTTAGATAGGGATGATGGCTACACCTTC
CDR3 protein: CASSLDRDDGYTF

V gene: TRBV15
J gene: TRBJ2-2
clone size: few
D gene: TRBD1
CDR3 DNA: TGTGCCACCAGCCGAAGGACAGGGGCGAACACCGGGGAGCTGTTTTTT
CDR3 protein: CATSRRTGANTGELFF

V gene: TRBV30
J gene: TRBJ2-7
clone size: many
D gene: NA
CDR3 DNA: TGTGCCTGGAGTACCGACTACGAGCAGTACTTC
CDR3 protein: CAWSTDYEQYF

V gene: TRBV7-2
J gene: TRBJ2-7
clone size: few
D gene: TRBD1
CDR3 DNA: TGTGCCAGCAGCGCGAGAGGGGACAGGGGCTACGAGCAGTACTTC
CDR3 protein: CASSARGDRGYEQYF

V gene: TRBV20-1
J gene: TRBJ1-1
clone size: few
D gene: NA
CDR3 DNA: TGCAGTGCTAGAGATATGGCTCGCTCCTTGAACACTGAAGCTTTCTTT
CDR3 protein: CSARDMARSLNTEAFF

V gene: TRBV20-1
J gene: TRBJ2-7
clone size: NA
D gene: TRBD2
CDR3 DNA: TGCAGTGCCGGGGGGGCGGGAGACGAGCAGTACTTC
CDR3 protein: CSAGGAGDEQYF

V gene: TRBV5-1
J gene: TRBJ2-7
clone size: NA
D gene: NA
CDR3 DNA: TGCGCCAGCAGCCAAGGACACGTTTCCTACGAGCAGTACTTC
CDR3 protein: CASSQGHVSYEQYF

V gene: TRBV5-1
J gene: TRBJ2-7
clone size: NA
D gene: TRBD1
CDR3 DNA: TGCGCCAGCAGCTTGGATGGACAGGGGGCGCTCTACGAGCAGTACTTC
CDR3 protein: CASSLDGQGALYEQYF

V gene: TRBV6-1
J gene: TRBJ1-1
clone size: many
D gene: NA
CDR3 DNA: TGTGCCAGCAGCCGGCTTTTGAACACTGAAGCTTTCTTT
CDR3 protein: CASSRLLNTEAFF

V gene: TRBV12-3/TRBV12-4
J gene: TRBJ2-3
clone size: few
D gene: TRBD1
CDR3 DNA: TGTGCCAGCAGGCCCGGGGACAGAATCACAGATACGCAGTATTTT
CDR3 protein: CASRPGDRITDTQYF

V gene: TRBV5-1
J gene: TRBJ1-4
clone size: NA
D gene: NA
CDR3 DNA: TGCGCCAGCAGCTTACGTGGGCAGGCCACCTCAACTAATGAAAAACTGTTTTTT
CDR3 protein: CASSLRGQATSTNEKLFF

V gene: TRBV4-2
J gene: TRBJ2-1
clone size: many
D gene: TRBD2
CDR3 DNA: TGTGCCAGCAGCCAAGATCCTAGCGGGAGCTTTGAGCAGTTCTTC
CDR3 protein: CASSQDPSGSFEQFF

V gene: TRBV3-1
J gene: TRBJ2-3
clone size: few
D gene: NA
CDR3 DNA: TGTGCCAGCAGCCAAGATCCCGCGGGGGCGGCTAGCACAGATACGCAGTATTTT
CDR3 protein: CASSQDPAGAASTDTQYF

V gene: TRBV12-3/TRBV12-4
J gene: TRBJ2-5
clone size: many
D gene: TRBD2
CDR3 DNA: TGTGCCAGCAGTAGAGGACTAGCGGGCGGGGAGACCCAGTACTTC
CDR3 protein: CASSRGLAGGETQYF

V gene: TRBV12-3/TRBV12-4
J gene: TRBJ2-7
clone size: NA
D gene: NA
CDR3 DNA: TGTGCCAGCAGTCCCCGGATGGGAGGCTACGAGCAGTACTTC
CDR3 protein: CASSPRMGGYEQYF

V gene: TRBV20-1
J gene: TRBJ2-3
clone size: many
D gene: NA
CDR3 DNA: TGCAGTGCTCTAACGGGAGAAGGGGCAGATACGCAGTATTTT
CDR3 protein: CSALTGEGADTQYF

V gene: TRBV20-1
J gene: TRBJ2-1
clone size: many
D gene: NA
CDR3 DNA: TGCAGTGCTAGAGATCTGGGGGATGAGCAGTTCTTC
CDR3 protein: CSARDLGDEQFF

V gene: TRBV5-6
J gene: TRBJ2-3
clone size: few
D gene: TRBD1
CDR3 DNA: TGTGCCAGCAGACCCGACAGGGTGGTAGATACGCAGTATTTT
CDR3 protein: CASRPDRVVDTQYF

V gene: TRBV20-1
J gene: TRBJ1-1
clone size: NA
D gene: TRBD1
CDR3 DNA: TGCAGTGCTAGAGATACAGGGGGCGGAGGTGAAGCTTTCTTT
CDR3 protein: CSARDTGGGGEAFF

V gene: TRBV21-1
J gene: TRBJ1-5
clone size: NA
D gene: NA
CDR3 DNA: TGTGCCAGCAGCAGCGCCGGGGACAGGGGCTACCACCAGCATTTT
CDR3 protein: CASSSAGDRGYHQHF

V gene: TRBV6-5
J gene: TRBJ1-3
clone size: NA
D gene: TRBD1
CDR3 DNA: TGTGCCAGCAGTTACGGATCAGGGGGTGGAAACACCATATATTTT
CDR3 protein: CASSYGSGGGNTIYF

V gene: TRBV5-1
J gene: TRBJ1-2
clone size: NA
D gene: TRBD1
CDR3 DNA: TGCGCCAGCAGCTATGGACAGGGAGACAAGTATGGCTACACCTTC
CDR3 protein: CASSYGQGDKYGYTF

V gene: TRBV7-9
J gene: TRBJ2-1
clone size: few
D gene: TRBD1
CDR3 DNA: TGTGCCAGCGAAATCGGACAGGGGAACCGCAATGAGCAGTTCTTC
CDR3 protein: CASEIGQGNRNEQFF

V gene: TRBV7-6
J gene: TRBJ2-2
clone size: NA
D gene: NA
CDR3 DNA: TGTGCCAGCAGCTTAGTTGGAGGGTCCGGGGAGCTGTTTTTT
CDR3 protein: CASSLVGGSGELFF

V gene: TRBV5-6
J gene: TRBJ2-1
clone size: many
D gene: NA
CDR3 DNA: TGTGCCAGCAACACCGGCCGGAGGAGCTTTTGGAATGAGCAGTTCTTC
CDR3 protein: CASNTGRRSFWNEQFF

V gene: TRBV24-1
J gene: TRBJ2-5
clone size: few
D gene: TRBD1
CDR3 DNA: TGTGCCACCGGAACAGGGGGCCAAGAGACCCAGTACTTC
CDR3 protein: CATGTGGQETQYF

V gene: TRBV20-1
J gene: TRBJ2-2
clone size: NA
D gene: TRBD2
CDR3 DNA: TGCAGTGCGAGGACTAGCACTATAGCCGGGGAGCTGTTTTTT
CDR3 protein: CSARTSTIAGELFF

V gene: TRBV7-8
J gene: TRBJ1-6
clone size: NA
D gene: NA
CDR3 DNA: TGTGCCAGCAGCCTCGACAGTAATTCACCCCTCCACTTT
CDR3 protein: CASSLDSNSPLHF

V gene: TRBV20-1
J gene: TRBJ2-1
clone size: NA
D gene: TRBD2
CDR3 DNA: TGCAGTGCTAGAGATACCCAGCGGGGATACAATGAGCAGTTCTTC
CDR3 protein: CSARDTQRGYNEQFF

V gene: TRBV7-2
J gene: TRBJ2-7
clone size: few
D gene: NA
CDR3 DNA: TGTGCCAGCAGCTTCGGAGTAGGCCAGCGACGCTCCTACGAGCAGTACTTC
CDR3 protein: CASSFGVGQRRSYEQYF

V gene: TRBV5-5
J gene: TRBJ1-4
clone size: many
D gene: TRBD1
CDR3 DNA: TGTGCCAGCAGCTTGGAGGACAGGGGTTGGGAAAAACTGTTTTTT
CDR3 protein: CASSLEDRGWEKLFF